The 9 T cell receptor beta chains in this list originate from one sample, sequenced in a study of T cell repertoires in cytomegalovirus infection. TCRdb re-analysed the reads in MiXCR, keeping a single row per CDR3 protein. The table lists about 180,000 distinct CDR3 sequences, less than 25% of them singletons. No cognate antigen is known for these TCRs. The specimen was CD8+ T cells from cultured PBMCs, collected from culture after CMV antigen stimulation. The receptors come from a human donor in good health (CMV status not recorded). Some clones in this sample may be carry-over from other donors' samples.

This clonotype was observed a handful of times. V usage is TRBV19 and J usage is TRBJ1-1; 8 nucleotides match TRBD1. Germline V lookup: CDR1 LNHDA, CDR2 SQIVND (reference sequence). This CDR3 is 13 amino acids long. J lost 9 bases, V lost 8 bases, and 11 bases had no gene match. CDR3 DNA sequence: TGTGCCAGTTCTCTTTCAGGGGGCGGCAAAGCTTTCTTT. Its protein product is CASSLSGGGKAFF.

This clonotype was seen a handful of times. This rearrangement joins TRBV4-3 to TRBJ1-2; D unresolved. The CDR3 length is 15 residues. V dropped 1 base and J dropped 0 bases, with 9 bases sitting between them. Per germline, CDR1 LGHNA and CDR2 YSLEER. The CDR3 loop is CASSQGGGPNYGYTF. As DNA, the CDR3 is TGCGCCAGCAGCCAAGGTGGAGGGCCTAACTATGGCTACACCTTC.

This clonotype was observed a handful of times. This rearrangement joins TRBV7-6 to TRBJ2-2; D is undetermined. The CDR3 contains 14 residues. V shed 5 bases and J shed 9 bases, with 16 bases lying between them. CDR1 is SGHVS, CDR2 FNYEAQ, per germline. CDR3 nucleotides: TGTGCCAGCAGCCCTAGTTCTGATATGTGGGAGCTGTTTTTT. Translation gives CASSPSSDMWELFF. The variable domain in full, completed from reference TRBV7-6 and TRBJ2-2, reads GAGVSQSPRYKVTKRGQDVALRCDPISGHVSLYWYRQALGQGPEFLTYFNYEAQQDKSGLPNDRFSAERPEGSISTLTIQRTEQRDSAMYRCASSPSSDMWELFFGEGSRLTVL.

The rearrangement joins TRBV7-9 to TRBJ1-2; D not certain. V lost 5 bases and J 0 bases, leaving 13 bases between the germline ends. From germline, CDR1 is SEHNR and CDR2 FQNEAQ (reference sequence). This CDR3 contains 15 residues. CDR3 coding DNA: TGTGCCAGCAGCCATCAGGACGGGGCTAACTATGGCTACACCTTC. Residues: CASSHQDGANYGYTF.

This clonotype was observed a few times. V is TRBV11-2 and J is TRBJ2-2, with D unclear. The germline V gene encodes CDR1 SGHAT and CDR2 FQNNGV. The CDR3 totals 17 residues. The germline V and J ends were trimmed by 1 base and 0 bases, with 12 bases remaining between them. CDR3 in amino acids: CASSLVPGNSNTGELFF. DNA of the CDR3: TGTGCCAGCAGCTTAGTTCCCGGAAATTCGAACACCGGGGAGCTGTTTTTT.

The chain combines TRBV27 with TRBJ1-1, with D perhaps matching TRBD1 (5 bases). CDR1 MNHEY and CDR2 SMNVEV come from the germline V gene (reference sequence). V was cut by 4 bases and J by 3 bases, with 15 bases left in between. CDR3 length: 15 amino acids. CDR3: CASSSRRGTDTEAFF. The CDR3, as DNA: TGTGCCAGCAGTTCCCGTCGAGGGACCGACACTGAAGCTTTCTTT.

A remark on this clonotype: Relative to the germline gene, one junction end is altered; a read error may explain this. The V call is TRBV6-2 or TRBV6-3, the J call TRBJ1-1, with 7 bases lining up with TRBD1. The CDR3 sequence is 15 residues long. CDR1 is MNHEY and CDR2 is SVGEGT in the germline V gene. The CDR3 loop is CASRYWGDRDTEAFF. The CDR3, as DNA: TGTGCCAGCAGGTACTGGGGGGACAGAGACACTGAAGCTTTCTTT.

The V and J genes are TRBV5-5 and TRBJ2-2; D ambiguous. This CDR3 contains 14 residues. Germline CDR1 and CDR2: SGHKS and YYEKEE (reference sequence). V was clipped by 6 bases and J by 0 bases, with 9 bases between them. CDR3 nucleotide sequence: TGTGCCAGCACCCTGTTCGCGAACACCGGGGAGCTGTTTTTT. This translates into CASTLFANTGELFF.

This clonotype has more than one count but fewer than ten. The junction and the germline gene differ at one end; a read error may be behind it. The chain recombines TRBV20-1 with TRBJ2-1; D not certain. CDR3 size: 8 residues. The germline gives CDR1 DFQATT, CDR2 SNEGSKA (reference sequence). The CDR3 spells CSASPSIF. For the CDR3, the DNA is TGCAGTGCTTCTCCTTCGATCTTC.